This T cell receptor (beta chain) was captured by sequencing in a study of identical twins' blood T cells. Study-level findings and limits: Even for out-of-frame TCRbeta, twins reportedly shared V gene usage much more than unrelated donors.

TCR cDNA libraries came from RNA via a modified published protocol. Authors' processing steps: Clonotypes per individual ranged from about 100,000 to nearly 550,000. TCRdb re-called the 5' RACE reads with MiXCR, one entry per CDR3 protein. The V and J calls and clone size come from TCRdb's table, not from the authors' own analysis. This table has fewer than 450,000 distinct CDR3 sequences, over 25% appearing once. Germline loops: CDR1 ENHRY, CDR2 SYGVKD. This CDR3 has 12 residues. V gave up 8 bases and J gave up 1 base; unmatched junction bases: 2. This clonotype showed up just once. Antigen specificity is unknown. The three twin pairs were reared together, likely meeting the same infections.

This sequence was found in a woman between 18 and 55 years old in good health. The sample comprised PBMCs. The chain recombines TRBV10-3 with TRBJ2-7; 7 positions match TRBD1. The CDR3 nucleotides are TGTGCCATCGGGGGACAGTCCTACGAGCAGTACTTC. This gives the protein CAIGGQSYEQYF.